This T cell receptor beta chain comes out of a study of cytomegalovirus exposure and HLA in healthy donors. This clone was seen only a few times. The target antigen is unknown. This PCR relied on a set of 60 Vbeta primers and 13 Jbeta primers. Assay used: immunoSEQ multiplex PCR; TCRdb lists only in-frame clones, some missing. The sample comprises 100,000 to 150,000 clones, 80% to 85% of which are singletons, and over 1% rests with the top ten. Study-wide points: Sequencing artifact likely explains a cluster of highly shared sequence variants. In a later analysis, TCR association rates varied by HLA locus: DRB1 most, HLA-C fewest.

Germline V gene data show CDR1 as SGHNT and CDR2 as YYREEE (reference sequence). This CDR3 region has 14 residues. J gave up 4 bases and V 0 bases, and 4 bases lay outside the gene matches. The TCR was taken from a boy younger than 18 in good health and CMV-seronegative. The rearrangement joins TRBV5-4 to TRBJ2-7; 7 nucleotides agree with TRBD1. The sequencing input was PBMCs. The CDR3 loop is CASSLGDRPYEQYF. The CDR3 nucleotides are TGTGCCAGCAGCTTGGGGGACAGACCTTACGAGCAGTACTTC.